The rows below give T cell receptor beta chains drawn from one sample of a study of blood T cell repertoires in COVID-19. Some clones are missing from TCRdb's copy, which holds only in-frame ones; the method was immunoSEQ multiplex PCR. The profile shows 120,000 to 150,000 clones, 88% of them singletons. Sequencing was carried out using peripheral blood. These receptors originate from a human donor with COVID-19, enrolled during active disease. The donor label of this sample is uncertain. Each CDR3 is given with its conserved first and last residue. Each record gives: CDR3 protein, CDR3 DNA, clone size, D gene, V gene, J gene. D genes are given only for firm matches. Size is omitted from some rows. Given values are once, few, many or a class for expanded clones.

CASSPRAGVRREQFF	TGTGCCAGCTCACCACGGGCAGGGGTAAGGCGTGAGCAGTTCTTC	NA	NA	TRBV18	TRBJ2-1
CASSVTGANSPLHF	TGTGCCAGCAGCGTAACAGGGGCCAATTCACCCCTCCACTTT	once	TRBD1	TRBV9	TRBJ1-6
CASAQVTTNEKLFF	TGTGCCAGTGCCCAGGTGACAACTAATGAAAAACTGTTTTTT	NA	NA	TRBV19	TRBJ1-4
CASTYSQRLGEQYF	TGTGCCAGCACCTACTCACAACGGCTAGGTGAGCAGTACTTC	NA	NA	TRBV6-2/TRBV6-3	TRBJ2-7
CASSLIAGVVEQYF	TGTGCCAGCAGCTTAATAGCGGGGGTGGTCGAGCAGTACTTC	NA	TRBD2	TRBV6-5	TRBJ2-7
CASSHRTGGNRSNQPQHF	TGTGCCAGCAGCCACCGGACAGGGGGTAATCGTAGCAATCAGCCCCAGCATTTT	NA	TRBD1	TRBV14	TRBJ1-5
CASSAQLDRVSGNTIYF	TGTGCCAGCAGCGCGCAGCTGGACAGGGTCTCTGGAAACACCATATATTTT	NA	TRBD1	TRBV5-4	TRBJ1-3
CASSAGTSGRGEQYF	TGTGCCAGCAGCGCCGGGACTAGCGGGAGGGGTGAGCAGTACTTC	once	TRBD2	TRBV9	TRBJ2-7
CASIHRVGDTEAFF	TGTGCCAGTATTCACAGGGTGGGGGACACTGAAGCTTTCTTT	NA	NA	TRBV19	TRBJ1-1
CSVGPDRTEGYTF	TGCAGCGTCGGACCGGACAGGACAGAGGGCTACACCTTC	NA	TRBD1	TRBV29-1	TRBJ1-2
CASSTPDRGINTGELFF	TGTGCCAGCAGTACTCCAGACAGGGGGATTAACACCGGGGAGCTGTTTTTT	NA	TRBD1	TRBV7-9	TRBJ2-2
CASSAIDRVDLVSWGYTF	TGTGCCAGCAGCGCGATAGACAGGGTCGATCTCGTCTCTTGGGGCTACACCTTC	NA	TRBD1	TRBV9	TRBJ1-2
CASSQVLFTEAFF	TGTGCCAGCAGCCAAGTCCTTTTCACTGAAGCTTTCTTT	NA	NA	TRBV3-1/TRBV3-2	TRBJ1-1
CASSFGTGHNQPQHF	TGCGCCAGCAGCTTTGGGACAGGGCACAATCAGCCCCAGCATTTT	NA	TRBD1	TRBV5-1	TRBJ1-5
CASSPRGTYGYTF	TGTGCCAGCAGCCCCAGGGGGACCTATGGCTACACCTTC	once	TRBD1	TRBV12-3/TRBV12-4	TRBJ1-2
CASSLLGGGETQYF	TGCGCCAGCAGCTTGCTGGGAGGCGGAGAGACCCAGTACTTC	NA	NA	TRBV5-1	TRBJ2-5
CATTDGISYEQYF	TGTGCCACTACCGACGGGATCTCCTACGAGCAGTACTTC	NA	NA	TRBV6-5	TRBJ2-7
CASSHTENTGELFF	TGTGCCAGCAGCCATACAGAAAACACCGGGGAGCTGTTTTTT	NA	NA	TRBV7-6	TRBJ2-2
CAIRIDRSGNTIYF	TGTGCCATCAGGATCGACAGGTCTGGAAACACCATATATTTT	NA	NA	TRBV10-3	TRBJ1-3
CASSDRLSTDTQYF	TGTGCCAGCTCCGACAGGCTTAGCACAGATACGCAGTATTTT	NA	NA	TRBV10-3	TRBJ2-3
CASSEGPVVAQYF	TGTGCCAGCAGTGAAGGCCCCGTAGTGGCCCAGTACTTC	NA	NA	TRBV2	TRBJ2-5
CASSPGTSTADNEQFF	TGTGCCAGCAGCCCCGGGACTAGTACCGCCGACAATGAGCAGTTCTTC	once	TRBD2	TRBV5-8	TRBJ2-1
CASSLEGQYTEAFF	TGTGCCAGCAGCTTAGAGGGACAGTACACTGAAGCTTTCTTT	NA	TRBD1	TRBV7-9	TRBJ1-1
CASSAVDRVGDTEAFF	TGTGCCAGCAGTGCCGTCGACAGGGTAGGGGACACTGAAGCTTTCTTT	NA	TRBD1	TRBV25-1	TRBJ1-1
CASSPSYGTASSEQYF	TGTGCCAGCTCACCGTCGTACGGGACAGCATCTAGCGAGCAGTACTTC	NA	TRBD1	TRBV18	TRBJ2-7
CASSTRANTIYF	TGTGCCAGTAGTACCCGAGCAAACACCATATATTTT	NA	NA	TRBV19	TRBJ1-3
CASSIAGGLGYNEQFF	TGTGCCAGTAGTATAGCGGGGGGACTAGGATACAATGAGCAGTTCTTC	NA	TRBD2	TRBV19	TRBJ2-1
CASSYRQGFNQPQHF	TGTGCCAGCAGTTATAGACAGGGATTTAATCAGCCCCAGCATTTT	few	TRBD1	TRBV6-5	TRBJ1-5
CASSGGGQGNQPQHF	TGTGCCAGCAGTGGGGGGGGACAGGGCAATCAGCCCCAGCATTTT	NA	TRBD1	TRBV2	TRBJ1-5
CSAVVDRYSDEQFF	TGCAGTGCGGTAGTGGACAGGTATTCAGATGAGCAGTTCTTC	NA	TRBD1	TRBV29-1	TRBJ2-1